This paragraph covers one T cell receptor beta chain sequence. The CDR3 totals 13 residues. Trimming took off 2 bases at V and 6 bases at J, with 10 bases between the two ends. Germline loops: CDR1 MNHEY, CDR2 SVGAGI. The sample originates from a study of T cells in Graves' hyperthyroidism and ophthalmopathy. The investigators amplified TCR beta CDR3 regions from RNA transcripts. Initially, a first-round RT-PCR of the TCR CDR3 employed the HTBI primer set. In TCRdb, the multiplex PCR reads were re-called with MiXCR into one record per CDR3 protein. The sample comprises roughly 700,000 distinct CDR3 sequences, 30% to 40% of which are singletons, and roughly 30% rests with the top ten.

This sequence joins TRBV6-5 and TRBJ1-1; a weak D match, TRBD1 (5 bases). Sequencing was done on a sample of blood. This sequence was found in a woman in her thirties or forties with Graves' hyperthyroidism. CDR3 DNA: TGTGCCAGCAGTTACGGCAGGGCTGCTGAAGCTTTCTTT. Translated, it gives CASSYGRAAEAFF.